This T cell receptor beta chain was identified during a study of blood T cell repertoires in COVID-19. Overall study context: PBMCs, B-cell-depleted T cells, or T cells were the source of the cDNA or gDNA that made up the material.

Participants had their cohort set by participant-reported clinical history. In the original workflow: Amplification of reference gene primers was used by the study to estimate nucleated cell counts. Assay: immunoSEQ multiplex PCR; the TCRdb copy retains only in-frame clones and omits some. V and J calls and clone size come straight from that table; D and trimming were deduced from the DNA. The sample contains roughly 240,000 clones, about 91% of which appear only once. This TCR derives from a woman aged 25 to 39 with acute COVID-19. Sequenced material: PBMCs or T cells enriched from blood (not recorded which).

CDR3 in amino acids: CASSLGTGLKDTEAFF. The DNA for the CDR3 is TGTGCCAGCAGCTTAGGAACAGGTCTGAAAGATACTGAAGCTTTCTTT. V gene TRBV13 combines with J gene TRBJ1-1, with D possibly matching TRBD1 (5 bases). The CDR3 sequence is 16 residues long. V lost 0 bases, J lost 5 bases, and 16 bases lay in between. Germline assignment: CDR1 PRHDT and CDR2 FYEKMQ (reference sequence).